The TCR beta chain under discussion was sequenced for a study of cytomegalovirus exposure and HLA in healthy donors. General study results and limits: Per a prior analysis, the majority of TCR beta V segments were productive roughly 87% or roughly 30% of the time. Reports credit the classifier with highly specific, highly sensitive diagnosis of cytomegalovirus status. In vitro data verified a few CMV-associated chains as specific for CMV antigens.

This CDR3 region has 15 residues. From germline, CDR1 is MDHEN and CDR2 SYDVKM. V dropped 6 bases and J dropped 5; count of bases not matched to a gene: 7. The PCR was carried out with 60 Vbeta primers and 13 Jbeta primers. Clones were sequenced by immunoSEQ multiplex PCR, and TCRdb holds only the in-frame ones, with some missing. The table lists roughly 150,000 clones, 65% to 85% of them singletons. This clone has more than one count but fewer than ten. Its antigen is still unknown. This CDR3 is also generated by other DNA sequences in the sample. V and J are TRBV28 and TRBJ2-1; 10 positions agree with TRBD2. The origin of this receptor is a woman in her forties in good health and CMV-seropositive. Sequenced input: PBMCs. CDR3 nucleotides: TGTGCCAGCAGCCTGATAGCGGGAGGTAACAATGAGCAGTTCTTC. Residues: CASSLIAGGNNEQFF. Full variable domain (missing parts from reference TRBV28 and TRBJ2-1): DVKVTQSSRYLVKRTGEKVFLECVQDMDHENMFWYRQDPGLGLRLIYFSYDVKMKEKGDIPEGYSVSREKKERFSLILESASTNQTSMYLCASSLIAGGNNEQFFGPGTRLTVL.